Listed below are T cell receptor beta chains from one sample, sequenced in a study of T-cell memory formation after mild COVID-19. MiXCR was run by TCRdb on the 5' RACE reads, yielding one entry per CDR3 protein. The table includes over 400,000 distinct CDR3 sequences, less than 25% detected once. Material: PBMCs or a T cell subset sorted from them (not recorded which). The receptors were sampled from an adult woman who had mild COVID-19 (a few samples of this study predate the infection). Cell type and time point are not known. Each CDR3 is given with its conserved first and last residue. D genes are given only for firm matches. Expanded clones are given a class, and other clones once, few, many or no size at all.

v_gene	j_gene	d_gene	abundance	CDR3nt	CDR3aa
TRBV21-1	TRBJ1-4	.	.	TGTGCCAGCAGCACCTGGGCCCGGGAGGAAAAACTGTTTTTT	CASSTWAREEKLFF
TRBV6-4	TRBJ2-1	.	.	TGTGCCAGCAGTGACCCCTTGGTCAAAAACAATGAGCAGTTCTTC	CASSDPLVKNNEQFF
TRBV4-1	TRBJ1-2	TRBD1	.	TGCGCCAGCAGCGGACAGGGAACGTTAAATGGCTACACCTTC	CASSGQGTLNGYTF
TRBV7-3	TRBJ1-1	.	few	TGTGCCAGCAGCTTACAGGAGGCGTCGGGAGCTTTCTTT	CASSLQEASGAFF
TRBV7-6	TRBJ2-2	.	.	TGTGCCAGCAGCTTAAGTCCGAACGGGAACACCGGGGAGCTGTTTTTT	CASSLSPNGNTGELFF
TRBV12-3/TRBV12-4	TRBJ2-7	.	few	TGTGCCAGCAGTTTTCGGAGGGAGCAGTACTTC	CASSFRREQYF
TRBV4-3	TRBJ2-4	TRBD2	.	TGCGCCAGCAGCCAAGATTGGGGGACTAGCAAAAACATTCAGTACTTC	CASSQDWGTSKNIQYF
TRBV10-3	TRBJ2-7	.	few	TGTGCCATCAGTGAGAGGCCGAACTACGAGCAGTACTTC	CAISERPNYEQYF
TRBV4-2	TRBJ2-3	.	.	TGTGCCAGCAGCCCCCTTTCGGATACGCAGTATTTT	CASSPLSDTQYF
TRBV7-6	TRBJ2-3	.	few	TGTGCCAGCAGCCGCGGGGACAGACGCACAGATACGCAGTATTTT	CASSRGDRRTDTQYF
TRBV10-2	TRBJ2-3	.	.	TGCGCCAGCAGGGACGAGTTGACAGATACGCAGTATTTT	CASRDELTDTQYF
TRBV6-5	TRBJ2-1	TRBD2	.	TGTGCCAGCAGTTACCTTGGACTAGCGGGAGCGCAATACAATGAGCAGTTCTTC	CASSYLGLAGAQYNEQFF
TRBV29-1	TRBJ2-7	.	.	.	CSAPFGPGNEQYF
TRBV12-3/TRBV12-4	TRBJ1-2	TRBD1	few	TGTGCCAGCAGCTCGGGACAGGGGGCGGTCTATGGCTACACCTTC	CASSSGQGAVYGYTF
TRBV24-1	TRBJ2-3	.	.	TGTGCCACCAGTGGGCGGCTTAGCACAGATACGCAGTATTTT	CATSGRLSTDTQYF
TRBV3-1	TRBJ2-3	.	few	TGTGCCAGCAGCCAAAGGTCTCCTTACACAGATACGCAGTATTTT	CASSQRSPYTDTQYF
TRBV7-3	TRBJ2-1	TRBD2	few	TGTGCCAGCAGCGCCGGGACTAGCGAAGGGGAGCAGTTCTTC	CASSAGTSEGEQFF
TRBV7-8	TRBJ2-7	.	.	TGTGCCAGCAGCCCCCTCGGCGGGGTGGGCTCCTACGAGCAGTACTTC	CASSPLGGVGSYEQYF
TRBV29-1	TRBJ1-3	.	.	TGCAGCGTCGCCAGGGACATCGGAAACACCATATATTTT	CSVARDIGNTIYF
TRBV15	TRBJ2-1	.	.	TGTGCCACCAGCAGAGACAGCTACAATGAGCAGTTCTTC	CATSRDSYNEQFF
TRBV7-9	TRBJ1-2	.	.	TGTGCCAGCAGCCCCTTAGACGGCTACACCTTC	CASSPLDGYTF
TRBV5-4	TRBJ2-5	TRBD2	.	TGTGCCAGCAGCTTGGAGCTAGCGGGAGTGGCGGAGACCCAGTACTTC	CASSLELAGVAETQYF
TRBV5-1	TRBJ2-7	TRBD1	few	TGCGCCAGCAGCATCCGGGACAGCTCCTCCTACGAGCAGTACTTC	CASSIRDSSSYEQYF
TRBV20-1	TRBJ2-2	.	many	TGCAGTGCCCGCGGTGGGAGGAACACCGGGGAGCTGTTTTTT	CSARGGRNTGELFF
TRBV12-3/TRBV12-4	TRBJ2-3	.	.	TGTGCCAGCAGTCCGAGGGAGCGGTTCACAGATACGCAGTATTTT	CASSPRERFTDTQYF
TRBV11-2	TRBJ2-1	.	.	TGTGCCAGCAGCTCCTCAAGAGCGGACCTGACAATTTACAATGAGCAGTTCTTC	CASSSSRADLTIYNEQFF
TRBV7-9	TRBJ2-3	TRBD1	few	TGTGCCAGCAGCCCGGACAGGGTGACGAATACGCAGTATTTT	CASSPDRVTNTQYF
TRBV9	TRBJ2-2	.	.	TGTGCCAGCAGCGTTAGGACCAACACCGGGGAGCTGTTTTTT	CASSVRTNTGELFF
TRBV20-1	TRBJ2-5	TRBD2	.	TGCAGTGCTAGCCCTAGCGGGGGCTGGTACCAAGAGACCCAGTACTTC	CSASPSGGWYQETQYF